The entry below gives a single T cell receptor (beta chain) sequence along with its context. The antigen remains undetermined. The sample is drawn from a study of T cells expressing NK-cell markers. Study-wide background: Repertoires of TCR beta were obtained from T cells sorted as CD3+CD56+NKG2C+, CD3+CD56+NKG2C- and CD3+CD56-NKG2C+. Among the eight sequenced donors, seven tested HCMV-seropositive and one tested seronegative. Regarding the study as a whole: There were a handful of donors in whom these clonotypes also led the CD3+CD56-NKG2C+ fraction.

cDNA encoding TCR beta was synthesized via 5'RACE template switching incorporating UMIs. TCRdb re-called the 5' RACE reads and shows each CDR3 protein once, DNA omitted. The sample table includes around 470,000 distinct CDR3 sequences. This CDR3 is built from 14 residues. Germline V gene data show CDR1 as MGHDK and CDR2 as SYGVNS. Sequencing used blood T cells: a sorted CD56 or NKG2C T cell subset, CD4+ or CD8+ T cells, or bulk PBMC T cells (not recorded which). This clonotype originated in a woman between 50 and 59 years old in good health. The V and J genes are TRBV25-1 and TRBJ1-1; TCRdb calls TRBD1, which cannot be checked without DNA. The CDR3 protein is CASSGPEGILKLSF.